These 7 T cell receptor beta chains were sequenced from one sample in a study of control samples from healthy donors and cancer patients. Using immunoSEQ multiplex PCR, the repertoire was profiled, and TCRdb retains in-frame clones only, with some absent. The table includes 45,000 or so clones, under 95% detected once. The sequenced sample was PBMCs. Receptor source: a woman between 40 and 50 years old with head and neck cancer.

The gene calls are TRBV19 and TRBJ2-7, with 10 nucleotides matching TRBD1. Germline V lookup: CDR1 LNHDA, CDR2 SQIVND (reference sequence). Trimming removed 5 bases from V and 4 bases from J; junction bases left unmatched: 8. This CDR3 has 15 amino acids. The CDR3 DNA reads TGTGCCAGTAGTGCTCGGGACAGGGGCGATTACGAGCAGTACTTC. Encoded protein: CASSARDRGDYEQYF.

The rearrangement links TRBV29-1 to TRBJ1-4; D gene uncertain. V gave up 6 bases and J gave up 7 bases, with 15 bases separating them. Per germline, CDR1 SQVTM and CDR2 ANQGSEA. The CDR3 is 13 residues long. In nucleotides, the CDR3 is TGCAGCGTCGATGGGGATGCGGGTGAAAAACTGTTTTTT. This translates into CSVDGDAGEKLFF.

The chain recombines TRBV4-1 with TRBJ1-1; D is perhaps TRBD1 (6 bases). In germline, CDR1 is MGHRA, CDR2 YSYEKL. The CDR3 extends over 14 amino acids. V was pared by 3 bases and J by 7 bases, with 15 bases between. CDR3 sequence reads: CASSHPSGDREAFF. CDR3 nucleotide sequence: TGCGCCAGCAGCCACCCCTCAGGGGACCGTGAAGCTTTCTTT.

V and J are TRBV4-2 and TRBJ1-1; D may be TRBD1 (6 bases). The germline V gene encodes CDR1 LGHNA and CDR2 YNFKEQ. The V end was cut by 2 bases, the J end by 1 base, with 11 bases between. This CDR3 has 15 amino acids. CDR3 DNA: TGTGCCAGCAGCCAACTGGCGGGACAGAACACTGAAGCTTTCTTT. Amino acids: CASSQLAGQNTEAFF.

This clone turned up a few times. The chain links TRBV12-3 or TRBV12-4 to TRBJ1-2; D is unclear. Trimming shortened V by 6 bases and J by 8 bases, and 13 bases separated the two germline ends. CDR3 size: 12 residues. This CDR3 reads CASRSTVGGYTF. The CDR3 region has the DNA TGTGCCAGCAGATCCACGGTCGGCGGCTACACCTTC.

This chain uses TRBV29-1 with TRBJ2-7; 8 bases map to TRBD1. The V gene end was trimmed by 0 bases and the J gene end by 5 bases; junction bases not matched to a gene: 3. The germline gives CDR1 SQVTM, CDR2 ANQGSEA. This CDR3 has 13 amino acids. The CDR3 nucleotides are TGCAGCGTTGAAGATCACAGGGGGGACGAGCAGTACTTC. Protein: CSVEDHRGDEQYF.

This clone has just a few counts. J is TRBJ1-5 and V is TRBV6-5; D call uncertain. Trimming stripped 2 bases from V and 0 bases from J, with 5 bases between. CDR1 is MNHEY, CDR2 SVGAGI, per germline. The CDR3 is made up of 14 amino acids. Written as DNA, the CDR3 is TGTGCCAGCAGTTACGGTAATAGCAATCAGCCCCAGCATTTT. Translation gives CASSYGNSNQPQHF.